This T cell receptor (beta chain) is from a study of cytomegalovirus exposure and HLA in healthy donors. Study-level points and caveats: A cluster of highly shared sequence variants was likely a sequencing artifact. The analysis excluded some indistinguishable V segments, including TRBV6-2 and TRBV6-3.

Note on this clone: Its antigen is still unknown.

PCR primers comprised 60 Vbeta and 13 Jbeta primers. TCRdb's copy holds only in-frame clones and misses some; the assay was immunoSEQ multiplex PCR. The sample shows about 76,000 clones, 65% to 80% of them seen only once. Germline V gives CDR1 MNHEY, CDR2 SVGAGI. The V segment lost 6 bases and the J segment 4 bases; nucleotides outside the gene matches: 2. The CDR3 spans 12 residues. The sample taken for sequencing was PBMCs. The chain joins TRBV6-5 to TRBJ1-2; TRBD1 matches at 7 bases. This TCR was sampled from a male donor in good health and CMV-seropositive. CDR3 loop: CASSDRVYGYTF. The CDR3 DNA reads TGTGCCAGCAGCGACAGGGTCTATGGCTACACCTTC.